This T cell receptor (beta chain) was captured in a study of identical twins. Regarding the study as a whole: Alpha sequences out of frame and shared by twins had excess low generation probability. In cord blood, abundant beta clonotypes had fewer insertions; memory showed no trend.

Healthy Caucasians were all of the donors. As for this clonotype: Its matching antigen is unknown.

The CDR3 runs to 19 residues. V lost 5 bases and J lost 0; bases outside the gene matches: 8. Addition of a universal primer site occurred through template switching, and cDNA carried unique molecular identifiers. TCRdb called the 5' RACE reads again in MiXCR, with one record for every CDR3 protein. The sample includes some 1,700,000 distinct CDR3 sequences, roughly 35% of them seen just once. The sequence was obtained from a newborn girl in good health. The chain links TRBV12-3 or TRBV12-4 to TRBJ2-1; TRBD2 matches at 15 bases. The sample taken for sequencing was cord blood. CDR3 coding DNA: TGTGCCAGCAGTCCTCCTGGACTAGCGGGAGGGCTCTCCTACAATGAGCAGTTCTTC. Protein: CASSPPGLAGGLSYNEQFF.